Below, 7 T cell receptor beta chains from the same sample are listed, as sequenced in a study of shared clonotypes between healthy human individuals. Only in-frame clones appear in the TCRdb table, and some are missing; sequencing was by immunoSEQ multiplex PCR. The table shows around 510,000 clones, with 70% to 80% occurring only once. The sequenced sample consisted of PBMCs. These receptors originate from a woman in her forties in good health. Some clones in this sample may be carry-over from other donors' samples.

This clone was detected only a few times. Additional DNA sequences in this sample encode the identical CDR3. The chain recombines TRBV7-2 with TRBJ2-5, with TRBD1 identical over 7 bases. Germline lookup yields CDR1 SGHTA and CDR2 FQGNSA. The CDR3 runs to 14 residues. J lost 1 base, V lost 5 bases, and 4 bases had no gene match. Written as DNA, the CDR3 is TGTGCCAGCAGCCGGACAGGTCTCCAAGAGACCCAGTACTTC. Translation gives CASSRTGLQETQYF.

The rearrangement joins TRBV7-9 to TRBJ1-5; a weak D match, TRBD1 (5 bases). CDR3 length equals 17 residues. The V gene's germline CDR1 is SEHNR and CDR2 FQNEAQ (reference sequence). The V gene lost 2 bases and the J gene lost 4 bases, with 18 bases spanning the gap. The CDR3 sequence: CASSLNRAGSMNQPQHF. The CDR3, as DNA: TGTGCCAGCAGCTTAAATCGGGCAGGGTCCATGAATCAGCCCCAGCATTTT. Together with reference TRBV7-9 and TRBJ1-5, the CDR3 gives the full variable domain: DTGVSQNPRHKITKRGQNVTFRCDPISEHNRLYWYRQTLGQGPEFLTYFQNEAQLEKSRLLSDRFSAERPKGSFSTLEIQRTEQGDSAMYLCASSLNRAGSMNQPQHFGDGTRLSIL.

The J gene is TRBJ2-3, the V gene TRBV6-1; tentatively, D is TRBD1 or TRBD2 (5 bases each). This CDR3 is 13 amino acids long. CDR1 and CDR2 (germline): MNHNS, SASEGT. The V end was cut by 8 bases, the J end by 0 bases, with 9 bases between. CDR3 bases: TGTGCCAGCTGGGGGATAAGCACAGATACGCAGTATTTT. It specifies CASWGISTDTQYF.

The chain uses TRBV28 and TRBJ1-2; a possible D gene is TRBD1 (6 bases). The CDR3 covers 15 residues. CDR1 is MDHEN, CDR2 SYDVKM, per germline. V shed 3 bases and J shed 2 bases, with 13 bases lying between them. The CDR3 coding sequence is TGTGCCAGCAGTTTCGGGACAAGCCTCAACTATGGCTACACCTTC. The encoded protein is CASSFGTSLNYGYTF.

The chain joins TRBV11-2 to TRBJ2-7; the match to TRBD2 covers 8 bases. Germline V gene data show CDR1 as SGHAT and CDR2 as FQNNGV. CDR3 length equals 14 residues. Trimming cost V 6 bases and J 2 bases; bases outside gene matches: 6. The CDR3 nucleotides read TGTGCCAGCAGGGGAGCGGGAGAAACCTACGAGCAGTACTTC. As protein: CASRGAGETYEQYF.

The rearrangement joins TRBV4-3 to TRBJ2-3, with 7 bases that match TRBD2. Trimming at V came to 0 bases and at J to 1 base, leaving 7 bases not matched to a gene. Germline loops: CDR1 LGHNA, CDR2 YSLEER. This CDR3 region has 17 residues. CDR3 DNA sequence: TGCGCCAGCAGCCAAGAACCGGGGGGATTGGGCACAGATACGCAGTATTTT. Encoded protein: CASSQEPGGLGTDTQYF.

The rearrangement links TRBV4-1 to TRBJ2-2, with 15 bases lining up with TRBD2. The V gene end was trimmed by 0 bases and the J gene end by 4 bases; junction bases not matched to a gene: 12. The V gene's germline CDR1 is MGHRA and CDR2 YSYEKL. The CDR3 is made up of 21 amino acids. CDR3 bases: TGCGCCAGCAGCCAAGAGGGGCCGGGACTAGCGGGAGGAGGTGGCACCGGGGAGCTGTTTTTT. Amino acids: CASSQEGPGLAGGGGTGELFF.